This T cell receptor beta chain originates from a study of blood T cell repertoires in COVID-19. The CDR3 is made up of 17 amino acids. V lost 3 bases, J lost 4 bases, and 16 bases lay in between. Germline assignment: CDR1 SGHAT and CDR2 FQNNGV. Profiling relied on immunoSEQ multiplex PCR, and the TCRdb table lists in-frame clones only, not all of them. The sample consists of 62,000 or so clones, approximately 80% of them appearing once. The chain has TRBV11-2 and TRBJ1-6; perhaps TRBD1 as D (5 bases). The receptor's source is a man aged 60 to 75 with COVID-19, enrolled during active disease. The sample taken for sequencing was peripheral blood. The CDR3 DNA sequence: TGTGCCAGCAGCTTCGGGACTCAGACGACTTATAATTCACCCCTCCACTTT. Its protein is CASSFGTQTTYNSPLHF.